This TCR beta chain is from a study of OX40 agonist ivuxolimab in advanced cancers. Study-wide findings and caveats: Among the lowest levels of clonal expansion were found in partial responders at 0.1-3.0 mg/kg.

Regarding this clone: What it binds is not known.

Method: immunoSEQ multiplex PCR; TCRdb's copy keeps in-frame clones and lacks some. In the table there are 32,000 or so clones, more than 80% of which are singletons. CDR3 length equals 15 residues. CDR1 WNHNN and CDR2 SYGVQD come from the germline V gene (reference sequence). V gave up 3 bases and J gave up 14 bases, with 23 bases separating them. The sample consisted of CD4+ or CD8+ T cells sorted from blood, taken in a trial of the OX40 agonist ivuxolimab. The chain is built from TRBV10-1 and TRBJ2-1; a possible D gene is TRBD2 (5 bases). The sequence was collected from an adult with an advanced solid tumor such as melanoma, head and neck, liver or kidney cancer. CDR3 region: CASSDGEPTLEGEFF. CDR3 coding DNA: TGCGCCAGCAGTGACGGGGAACCTACCCTAGAGGGAGAGTTCTTC.